This T cell receptor beta chain was profiled in a study of T cells in Graves' hyperthyroidism and ophthalmopathy. The source of the PBMCs was approximately 10 ml of fresh peripheral blood. This clonotype was observed a few times. As yet, its antigen is unknown. V lost 5 bases and J lost 5; bases outside the gene matches: 6. Germline V gene data show CDR1 as LNHNV and CDR2 as YYDKDF (reference sequence). CDR3 length equals 13 residues. Authors of the study amplified TCR beta CDR3 regions from RNA transcripts. First-round RT-PCR targeting the TCR CDR3 was performed with the HTBI primer set. TCRdb analysed the multiplex PCR reads with MiXCR anew, one entry per CDR3 protein. The repertoire has 540,000 or so distinct CDR3 sequences, 15% to 18% of them found once; the top ten carry approximately 7%. Study observations and caveats: In simple terms, a model built on 13 V-J features told ophthalmopathy apart from stable hyperthyroidism.

Source material: blood. The gene calls are TRBV15 and TRBJ2-7; 7 bases fit TRBD1. This sequence was found in a woman between 25 and 40 years old with Graves' hyperthyroidism. The CDR3 reads CATSGYRGHEQYF. The CDR3 nucleotides read TGTGCCACCAGCGGCTACAGGGGCCACGAGCAGTACTTC.